The 27 T cell receptor beta chains reported below all come from one sample, sequenced in a study of cytomegalovirus exposure and HLA in healthy donors. The PCR was carried out with 60 Vbeta primers and 13 Jbeta primers. Libraries were prepared by immunoSEQ multiplex PCR; TCRdb keeps only in-frame clonotypes and omits some of them. This table holds 120,000 or so clones, 70% to 80% found once. Sequencing input: PBMCs. The origin of the receptors is a woman in her 50s in good health and CMV-seropositive.

V usage is TRBV4-3 and J usage is TRBJ2-2; D gene uncertain. This CDR3 region has 15 residues. The V end was cut by 4 bases, the J end by 4 bases, with 13 bases between. CDR1 is LGHNA and CDR2 is YSLEER in the germline V gene. The CDR3 nucleotides read TGCGCCAGCAGCCGAGGCGAGAGTAGCACCGGGGAGCTGTTTTTT. This codes for CASSRGESSTGELFF.

The chain has TRBV6-5 and TRBJ1-4; a weak D match, TRBD1 (5 bases). Germline-derived CDR1 and CDR2 are MNHEY and SVGAGI. The CDR3 is 14 residues long. Between the trimmed V and J ends, which lost 2 bases and 7 bases, there was a span of 11 bases. In DNA, the CDR3 is TGTGCCAGCAGTTACGACGCAAGGGGTGAAAAACTGTTTTTT. Translated, it gives CASSYDARGEKLFF.

The chain recombines TRBV19 with TRBJ1-6; D is possibly TRBD1 (5 bases). CDR1 LNHDA and CDR2 SQIVND come from the germline V gene (reference sequence). There are 14 residues in the CDR3. The V and J ends lost 8 bases and 8 bases respectively, with 16 bases between them. The CDR3 loop reads CASFSSGQYSPLHF. CDR3 nucleotide sequence: TGTGCCAGTTTCTCCTCAGGGCAGTATTCACCCCTCCACTTT.

CDR3 loop: CASSELDRGTQNSPLHF. The CDR3 DNA sequence: TGTGCCAGCAGTGAATTGGACAGGGGTACTCAAAATTCACCCCTCCACTTT. This sequence joins TRBV25-1 and TRBJ1-6; 9 nucleotides agree with TRBD1. The CDR3 is made up of 17 amino acids. V was pared by 1 base and J by 7 bases, with 8 bases of the junction left unmatched. Per germline, CDR1 MGHDK and CDR2 SYGVNS.

V gene TRBV9 combines with J gene TRBJ1-1; D remains unclear. Trimming cost V 4 bases and J 1 base, with 11 bases left between them. Looked up from germline, CDR1 is SGDLS and CDR2 is YYNGEE. The CDR3 is made up of 14 amino acids. Written as DNA, the CDR3 is TGTGCCAGCAGCACCCTGGCAGGGAACACTGAAGCTTTCTTT. Its translation is CASSTLAGNTEAFF.

The chain employs TRBV5-1 and TRBJ2-2; TRBD2 is a possible D gene (5 bases). V was clipped by 0 bases and J by 2 bases, with 11 bases between them. The CDR3 contains 16 residues. Germline V gene lookup returns CDR1 SGHRS and CDR2 YFSETQ. The CDR3 region has the DNA TGCGCCAGCAGCTTGGTAAGGACTGCCAACACCGGGGAGCTGTTTTTT. Its translation: CASSLVRTANTGELFF.

The chain has TRBV10-2 and TRBJ2-7; 11 bases map to TRBD2. The trim removed 3 bases at V and 0 bases at J, leaving 10 bases unmatched. CDR1 WSHSY and CDR2 SAAADI come from the germline V gene. This CDR3 contains 18 residues. The CDR3 DNA is TGCGCCAGCAGTGAATTCGGACTAGCGGGCCTTAACTCCTACGAGCAGTACTTC. It encodes CASSEFGLAGLNSYEQYF.

This chain links TRBV10-3 with TRBJ2-1; 8 nucleotides line up with TRBD2. With 3 bases clipped from V and 6 bases from J, the junction kept 4 bases outside the gene matches. CDR1 is ENHRY, CDR2 SYGVKD, per germline. This CDR3 is 14 amino acids long. The DNA of the CDR3 is TGTGCCATCAGTGAATGGGGGACTAGCAATGAGCAGTTCTTC. This codes for CAISEWGTSNEQFF.

This clone was seen more than once but under ten times. This chain links TRBV4-1 with TRBJ2-7; D perhaps matches TRBD2 (6 bases). V was cut by 0 bases and J by 5 bases, with 17 bases left in between. Germline V lookup: CDR1 MGHRA, CDR2 YSYEKL. The CDR3 runs to 16 residues. CDR3 loop: CASSQEAGRVKNEQYF. CDR3 DNA: TGCGCCAGCAGCCAAGAAGCGGGCAGGGTAAAGAACGAGCAGTACTTC.

The CDR3 protein is CASSAPDRGLRSPLHF. The CDR3 DNA follows: TGTGCCAGCAGCGCCCCCGACAGGGGGCTAAGGTCACCCCTCCACTTT. The chain is built from TRBV7-2 and TRBJ1-6; 10 bases align to TRBD1. V dropped 5 bases and J dropped 10; count of bases not matched to a gene: 11. This CDR3 comprises 16 residues. Per germline, CDR1 SGHTA and CDR2 FQGNSA.

The rearrangement joins TRBV9 to TRBJ2-7; the D gene is possibly TRBD2 (5 bases). The CDR3 is 16 amino acids. Trimming removed 0 bases from V and 0 bases from J, with 13 bases in between. Germline V gives CDR1 SGDLS, CDR2 YYNGEE. The CDR3 is CASSVGPAESSYEQYF. The CDR3 nucleotides are TGTGCCAGCAGCGTAGGCCCAGCGGAAAGCTCCTACGAGCAGTACTTC.

V gene TRBV5-1 combines with J gene TRBJ1-4; possibly TRBD1 for D (5 bases). V was clipped by 2 bases and J by 4 bases, with 12 bases between them. The CDR3 contains 15 residues. The germline CDR1 and CDR2 sequences are SGHRS and YFSETQ. CDR3 nucleotides: TGCGCCAGCAGCTTCCGGGGGAGGGGTAATGAAAAACTGTTTTTT. Translation: CASSFRGRGNEKLFF.

The chain couples TRBV4-1 to TRBJ2-1; 14 nucleotides agree with TRBD2. Germline assignment: CDR1 MGHRA and CDR2 YSYEKL. The CDR3 extends over 19 amino acids. With 5 bases clipped from V and 0 bases from J, the junction kept 9 bases outside the gene matches. This CDR3 is CASSLGLAGAPSSYNEQFF. In DNA form, the CDR3 reads TGCGCCAGCAGCTTGGGACTAGCGGGAGCCCCCAGCTCCTACAATGAGCAGTTCTTC.

The chain combines TRBV4-1 with TRBJ2-1; 7 bases map to TRBD2. CDR3 size: 17 residues. The V and J ends lost 6 bases and 0 bases, in that order; junction bases with no gene match: 11. The germline V gene has CDR1 MGHRA and CDR2 YSYEKL. CDR3 residues: CASSPRLGGSSYNEQFF. Here the CDR3 DNA reads TGCGCCAGCAGTCCCCGGTTGGGCGGGAGCTCCTACAATGAGCAGTTCTTC.

This clone turned up a few times. The chain combines TRBV7-6 with TRBJ1-3, with no clear D. Germline V gene lookup returns CDR1 SGHVS and CDR2 FNYEAQ. CDR3 size: 14 residues. Trimming pared 4 bases from V and 7 bases from J, leaving 14 bases between. Here the CDR3 reads CASSSPMRSNTIYF. DNA for the CDR3: TGTGCCAGCAGCTCCCCGATGCGTAGCAACACCATATATTTT.

This chain connects TRBV6-5 to TRBJ2-5; D gene unclear. CDR3 length: 15 residues. V was clipped by 0 bases and J by 5 bases, with 13 bases between them. In germline, CDR1 is MNHEY, CDR2 SVGAGI. DNA for the CDR3: TGTGCCAGCAGTTACTCGACGGTCGTGCGGGAGACCCAGTACTTC. This translates into CASSYSTVVRETQYF.

This clone came up a few times. V and J are TRBV18 and TRBJ1-5, with D unresolved. The CDR3 consists of 15 residues. V lost 1 base and J lost 4, with 11 bases in between. Per germline, CDR1 KGHSH and CDR2 LQKENI. The CDR3 loop reads CASSPQWGDNQPQHF. CDR3 DNA: TGTGCCAGCTCACCACAATGGGGAGATAATCAGCCCCAGCATTTT.

This clone was picked up one time. The chain has TRBV7-2 and TRBJ2-4; TRBD1 might be the D (5 bases). CDR3 length: 16 residues. The V gene's germline CDR1 is SGHTA and CDR2 FQGNSA. Trimming took off 2 bases at V and 1 base at J, with 12 bases between the two ends. The CDR3 here is CASSLSTVVAKNIQYF. In DNA, the CDR3 is TGTGCCAGCAGCTTATCGACAGTCGTCGCCAAAAACATTCAGTACTTC.

This chain uses TRBV27 with TRBJ2-1; possible D gene TRBD1, 6 bases. The germline V and J ends were trimmed by 5 bases and 0 bases, with 14 bases remaining between them. Germline V lookup: CDR1 MNHEY, CDR2 SMNVEV (reference sequence). This CDR3 comprises 16 residues. The CDR3 sequence is CASSPQGTPSYNEQFF. CDR3 DNA: TGTGCCAGCAGTCCGCAGGGGACCCCCTCCTACAATGAGCAGTTCTTC.

In this sample, this clone turned up a few times. The chain has TRBV7-9 and TRBJ1-2; D gene ambiguous. Deletions cut 2 bases from V and 2 bases from J, with 9 bases between. The CDR3 spans 14 residues. The germline CDR1 and CDR2 sequences are SEHNR and FQNEAQ (reference sequence). In DNA, the CDR3 is TGTGCCAGCAGCTTATTGTCAGAAAACTATGGCTACACCTTC. Protein sequence: CASSLLSENYGYTF. Combining the CDR3 with reference TRBV7-9 and TRBJ1-2 gives the whole variable domain DTGVSQNPRHKITKRGQNVTFRCDPISEHNRLYWYRQTLGQGPEFLTYFQNEAQLEKSRLLSDRFSAERPKGSFSTLEIQRTEQGDSAMYLCASSLLSENYGYTFGSGTRLTVV.

This chain connects TRBV18 to TRBJ2-7, with 13 bases lining up with TRBD2. V lost 4 bases, J lost 4 bases, and 10 bases stayed unmatched. CDR3 length: 17 amino acids. CDR1 and CDR2 (germline): KGHSH, LQKENI. In nucleotides, the CDR3 is TGTGCCAGCTCACGGAGTAGGACTAGCGGGGGTGGTTACGAGCAGTACTTC. This sequence encodes CASSRSRTSGGGYEQYF.

J is TRBJ2-7 and V is TRBV7-6, with 7 bases that match TRBD1. This CDR3 is 14 amino acids long. From germline, CDR1 is SGHVS and CDR2 FNYEAQ. The V gene end was trimmed by 5 bases and the J gene end by 3 bases; junction bases not matched to a gene: 7. The CDR3 region has the DNA TGTGCCAGCAGCGTTCAAGGGGGCGGCTACGAGCAGTACTTC. Encoded protein: CASSVQGGGYEQYF.

The gene calls are TRBV29-1 and TRBJ1-1; TRBD1 agrees at 10 bases. Germline V CDR1 and CDR2: SQVTM, ANQGSEA. With V trimmed by 3 bases and J by 4 bases, 5 bases remained unmatched. This CDR3 comprises 14 residues. The DNA for the CDR3 is TGCAGCGTTGAGAGGGACAGGGGAAGCACTGAAGCTTTCTTT. It yields the protein CSVERDRGSTEAFF.

The V gene is TRBV10-3, the J gene TRBJ1-2, with D possibly being TRBD1 (6 bases). V was clipped by 8 bases and J by 0 bases, with 19 bases between them. The CDR3 has 16 residues. Germline V gene data show CDR1 as ENHRY and CDR2 as SYGVKD. DNA for the CDR3: TGTGCCATCGGCCCCAGTAGTGGGACAACTAACTATGGCTACACCTTC. Its translation: CAIGPSSGTTNYGYTF.

The genes are TRBV2 and TRBJ2-5; D remains ambiguous. This CDR3 region has 14 residues. Germline V gene data show CDR1 as SNHLY and CDR2 as FYNNEI. The V and J ends lost 10 bases and 7 bases respectively, with 22 bases between them. CDR3 DNA sequence: TGTGCCACCACCACCCAGTCAGCGCGAGGGACCCAGTACTTC. It is translated as CATTTQSARGTQYF.

V is TRBV15 and J is TRBJ2-3; TRBD1 is a possible D gene (6 bases). CDR1 is LNHNV, CDR2 YYDKDF, per germline (reference sequence). This CDR3 region has 15 residues. V lost 4 bases, J lost 4 bases, and 15 bases lay in between. CDR3 in amino acids: CATSTTGIEADTQYF. CDR3 DNA: TGTGCCACCAGCACAACAGGGATCGAGGCAGATACGCAGTATTTT. Filled out from reference TRBV15 and TRBJ2-3, the complete variable domain reads DAMVIQNPRYQVTQFGKPVTLSCSQTLNHNVMYWYQQKSSQAPKLLFHYYDKDFNNEADTPDNFQSRRPNTSFCFLDIRSPGLGDTAMYLCATSTTGIEADTQYFGPGTRLTVL.

J is TRBJ2-7 and V is TRBV6-7; tentatively, D is TRBD1 (5 bases). TRBV6-7 qualifies as an ORF whose function is uncertain. V was pared by 7 bases and J by 2 bases, with 12 bases between. The CDR3 loop spans 13 amino acids. This chain's CDR3 is CASIKGKAYEQYF. DNA for the CDR3: TGTGCCAGCATTAAGGGGAAAGCCTACGAGCAGTACTTC.